This is a list of T cell receptor beta chains from one sample in a study of blood T cell repertoires in COVID-19. The method was immunoSEQ multiplex PCR; TCRdb's version includes in-frame clones alone and lacks a portion of them. The sample contains some 300,000 clones, about nine tenths of which appear only once. The sequenced sample consisted of PBMCs or T cells enriched from blood (not recorded which). Receptors were obtained from a man between 25 and 39 years old who had recovered from COVID-19. Both conserved end residues are part of each CDR3. The order of the fields is D gene, V gene, clone size, J gene, CDR3 DNA, CDR3 protein. The D gene is left open where the match is weak. Clone size appears in some rows only: once, few, many, or a class for an expanded clone.

TRBD1,TRBV27,NA,TRBJ1-6,TGTGCCAGCAGCAACCCCATCGGGTCAGGGGGCCTTAATTCACCCCTCCACTTT,CASSNPIGSGGLNSPLHF
NA,TRBV27,NA,TRBJ2-5,TGTGCCAGCAGTAGACAGGTTGCGAAAGAGACCCAGTACTTC,CASSRQVAKETQYF
NA,TRBV7-9,many,TRBJ2-7,TGTGCCAGCAGCTTAGGAGCCGCAGGGGTGTACGAGCAGTACTTC,CASSLGAAGVYEQYF
NA,TRBV7-2,few,TRBJ2-2,TGTGCCAGCAGCTTAGAGGGGCTACCCCGCACCGGGGAGCTGTTTTTT,CASSLEGLPRTGELFF
TRBD1,TRBV4-1,NA,TRBJ1-1,TGCGCCAGCGGGACAGCCCCAACCAAGAGGACTGAAGCTTTCTTT,CASGTAPTKRTEAFF
TRBD1,TRBV25-1,NA,TRBJ1-1,TGTGCCAGCAGTCCACGGACAGGGCCCACTGAAGCTTTCTTT,CASSPRTGPTEAFF
TRBD2,TRBV5-1,NA,TRBJ2-1,TGCGCCAGCACTCCCCGGGGGGAGGCCAACAATGAGCAGTTCTTC,CASTPRGEANNEQFF
NA,TRBV29-1,NA,TRBJ1-1,TGCAGCGTCCTCGGCCTGGAGGGTGAGGACACTGAAGCTTTCTTT,CSVLGLEGEDTEAFF
NA,TRBV5-1,once,TRBJ1-1,TGCGCCAGCAGCCCCCCAGTGGGCAGGGGCGCTGAAGCTTTCTTT,CASSPPVGRGAEAFF
TRBD2,TRBV3-1/TRBV3-2,few,TRBJ2-1,TGTGCCAGCAGCCAAGGGGTTAGCGGGGGGCCGGACAATGAGCAGTTCTTC,CASSQGVSGGPDNEQFF
TRBD2,TRBV10-1,few,TRBJ2-5,TGCGCCAGCAGTGCTCGCGGGAGAGGAGAGACCCAGTACTTC,CASSARGRGETQYF
TRBD1,TRBV20-1,NA,TRBJ1-2,TGCAGTGCTAGTCTCGACAGGGACTATGGCTACACCTTC,CSASLDRDYGYTF
NA,TRBV28,once,TRBJ1-6,TGTGCCAGCACCAATGTGATACACCAGTCACCCCTCCACTTT,CASTNVIHQSPLHF
NA,TRBV3-1/TRBV3-2,NA,TRBJ1-4,TGTGCCAGCAGCCAAGGCGGGCACAGGGCCTACGAAAAACTGTTTTTT,CASSQGGHRAYEKLFF
NA,TRBV5-6,few,TRBJ2-3,TGTGCCAGCAGCCCTGGTCCAGGCACAGATACGCAGTATTTT,CASSPGPGTDTQYF
TRBD1,TRBV10-3,NA,TRBJ2-5,TGTGCCATCAGCGCCAGGGGGTCCCAAGAGACCCAGTACTTC,CAISARGSQETQYF
TRBD2,TRBV11-3,once,TRBJ2-3,TGTGCCAGCAGCGCGGGAGCGGGGACCTCCGATACGCAGTATTTT,CASSAGAGTSDTQYF
TRBD1,TRBV5-1,NA,TRBJ1-1,TGCGCCAGCAGCTTGGATCTAGGGGGCGCGGTGGACACTGAAGCTTTCTTT,CASSLDLGGAVDTEAFF
NA,TRBV27,NA,TRBJ2-5,TGTGCCAGCAGACGGCAGGTCCAAGAGACCCAGTACTTC,CASRRQVQETQYF
TRBD1,TRBV30,NA,TRBJ1-2,TGTGCCTGGAGGGGGACTCCACCGGGACAGCTACTAAATGGCTACACCTTC,CAWRGTPPGQLLNGYTF